Below are 28 T cell receptor beta chains sequenced from a single sample in a study of CD8+ T cells in alopecia areata. The treatment denotes: oral pan-JAK inhibitor, 5-10 mg twice daily. The sequencing template was cDNA reverse transcribed from extracted RNA. Libraries were prepared by immunoSEQ multiplex PCR; TCRdb keeps only in-frame clonotypes and omits some of them. The sample contains approximately 280,000 clones, roughly 60% of which appear only once. Material: CD4+ T cells sorted from blood, obtained at week 24, from a patient treated with tofacitinib. These receptor sequences come from a human donor with alopecia areata.

This chain uses TRBV11-2 with TRBJ2-7; D may be TRBD1 (5 bases). The germline V gene encodes CDR1 SGHAT and CDR2 FQNNGV. The CDR3 consists of 14 residues. V lost 5 bases and J lost 1, with 12 bases in between. The CDR3 reads CASSPQQESYEQYF. The CDR3 DNA reads TGTGCCAGCAGCCCCCAACAGGAGTCCTACGAGCAGTACTTC.

This chain connects TRBV19 to TRBJ2-7; D may match TRBD1 or TRBD2 (5 bases each). The V gene's germline CDR1 is LNHDA and CDR2 SQIVND (reference sequence). Trimming cost V 4 bases and J 2 bases, with 12 bases left between them. The CDR3 runs 14 residues. CDR3 protein: CASSTGDRPYEQYF. The CDR3 nucleotides are TGTGCCAGTAGTACTGGGGACCGACCCTACGAGCAGTACTTC.

The chain joins TRBV7-2 to TRBJ1-4; D is unresolved. Germline CDR1 and CDR2: SGHTA and FQGNSA. This CDR3 has 14 amino acids. V was clipped by 5 bases and J by 5 bases, with 12 bases between them. DNA of the CDR3: TGTGCCAGCAGCCCCGGACGGAGAAATGAAAAACTGTTTTTT. It translates to CASSPGRRNEKLFF.

This chain links TRBV14 with TRBJ1-2; D possibly corresponds to TRBD1 (6 bases). This CDR3 is 16 amino acids long. In germline, CDR1 is SGHDN, CDR2 FVKESK. Deletions cut 0 bases from V and 4 bases from J, with 15 bases between. The CDR3 DNA sequence: TGTGCCAGCAGCCAAGAGAGAGGGGGGGCCGGCTATGGCTACACCTTC. Its translation is CASSQERGGAGYGYTF.

This clone was seen more than once but under ten times. This chain connects TRBV29-1 to TRBJ2-3, with D possibly being TRBD2 (6 bases). CDR1 is SQVTM and CDR2 is ANQGSEA in the germline V gene. V was shortened by 2 bases and J by 0 bases, with 15 bases between the two germline ends. The CDR3 spans 16 residues. The CDR3 region has the DNA TGCAGCGTTGAAAGGGTAGCTAGCGATAGCACAGATACGCAGTATTTT. Translating it yields CSVERVASDSTDTQYF.

This clone has just one count. This chain links TRBV29-1 with TRBJ2-5; D is uncertain. The end of the DNA aligns better with TRBJ2-7, so the J call may be wrong. CDR1 and CDR2 (germline): SQVTM, ANQGSEA. The CDR3 has 13 amino acids. Written as DNA, the CDR3 is TGCAGCGTTGAAGGCCGCTTCTCCTACGAGCAGTACTTC. This translates into CSVEGRFSYEQYF.

Of note for this clone: Compared with germline, one end of the junction differs, possibly owing to a read error. This chain joins TRBV27 and TRBJ2-2; D unresolved. The CDR3 totals 13 residues. The germline CDR1 and CDR2 sequences are MNHEY and SMNVEV (reference sequence). Written as DNA, the CDR3 is TGTGCCACCAGTCCGCAGGACACCGGGGAGCTGTTTTTT. Amino acid sequence: CATSPQDTGELFF.

V gene TRBV7-6 combines with J gene TRBJ2-1; tentative D call: TRBD2 (7 bases). Trimming removed 4 bases at V and 5 bases at J, with 12 bases between. Looked up from germline, CDR1 is SGHVS and CDR2 is FNYEAQ. The CDR3 contains 14 residues. The CDR3 is CASSSGGRHNEQFF. The CDR3 coding sequence is TGTGCCAGCAGCTCGGGGGGCCGACACAATGAGCAGTTCTTC. The variable domain in full, with the rest retrieved from reference TRBV7-6 and TRBJ2-1, is GAGVSQSPRYKVTKRGQDVALRCDPISGHVSLYWYRQALGQGPEFLTYFNYEAQQDKSGLPNDRFSAERPEGSISTLTIQRTEQRDSAMYRCASSSGGRHNEQFFGPGTRLTVL.

The V and J genes are TRBV9 and TRBJ1-2; D not resolved. The CDR3 has 15 residues. V was shortened by 3 bases and J by 3 bases, with 15 bases between the two germline ends. CDR1 and CDR2 (germline): SGDLS, YYNGEE. The chain's CDR3 is CASSASRREYYGYTF. The CDR3 bases are TGTGCCAGCAGCGCAAGCCGCCGGGAGTACTATGGCTACACCTTC.

Here the CDR3 DNA reads TGTGCCAGCAGCTCTGACAGGGGTGACGATACGCAGTATTTT. This gives the protein CASSSDRGDDTQYF. The chain joins TRBV5-4 to TRBJ2-3, with 8 bases identical to TRBD1. Germline CDR1 is SGHNT and CDR2 is YYREEE (reference sequence). The CDR3 sequence is 14 residues long. The V segment lost 3 bases and the J segment 6 bases; nucleotides outside the gene matches: 6.

This clone has just a few counts. The chain is built from TRBV7-2 and TRBJ2-5, with 7 bases identical to TRBD2. This CDR3 comprises 15 residues. The J segment lost 2 bases and the V segment lost 5 bases, leaving 8 bases of the junction unmatched. Germline CDR1 reads SGHTA; CDR2 reads FQGNSA. The CDR3, as DNA: TGTGCCAGCAGCCCCATAGGACTAGGGCAAGAGACCCAGTACTTC. This translates into CASSPIGLGQETQYF.

The chain employs TRBV2 and TRBJ2-3, with unresolved D. The V end was cut by 6 bases, the J end by 2 bases, with 6 bases between. The CDR3 covers 12 residues. CDR1 is SNHLY, CDR2 FYNNEI, per germline. The CDR3 region is CASRGDTDTQYF. The CDR3 coding sequence is TGTGCCAGCAGGGGTGACACAGATACGCAGTATTTT.

The rearrangement links TRBV7-2 to TRBJ2-5; D is unresolved. Germline V CDR1 and CDR2: SGHTA, FQGNSA. CDR3 length: 13 amino acids. The V and J ends lost 6 bases and 3 bases respectively, with 11 bases between them. The CDR3 DNA reads as TGTGCCAGCAGTGCGGAGCCAGAAGAGACCCAGTACTTC. Amino acid sequence: CASSAEPEETQYF.

The chain combines TRBV5-1 with TRBJ2-1, with TRBD1 identical over 7 bases. Germline CDR1 reads SGHRS; CDR2 reads YFSETQ. J gave up 8 bases and V 3 bases, and 8 bases lay outside the gene matches. This CDR3 is built from 14 residues. The CDR3 sequence: CASSSDRAGDEQFF. DNA for the CDR3: TGCGCCAGCAGCTCAGACAGGGCCGGGGATGAGCAGTTCTTC.

The chain is built from TRBV9 and TRBJ1-1, with a possible D match to TRBD1 (5 bases). Per germline, CDR1 SGDLS and CDR2 YYNGEE. This CDR3 spans 14 amino acids. The germline V and J ends were trimmed by 0 bases and 4 bases, with 10 bases remaining between them. CDR3 DNA sequence: TGTGCCAGCAGCGTAGAGCCTGGGGGCACTGAAGCTTTCTTT. Translating gives CASSVEPGGTEAFF.

This chain's CDR3 is CASNSNEKLFF. The CDR3 DNA is TGTGCCAGCAACTCTAATGAAAAACTGTTTTTT. The chain uses TRBV28 and TRBJ1-4; D is undetermined. Trimming removed 7 bases at V and 3 bases at J, with 3 bases between. The CDR3 runs 11 residues. Germline V gene sequence: CDR1 MDHEN, CDR2 SYDVKM.

A few counts support this clone. This chain links TRBV30 with TRBJ2-7; TRBD2 is a possible D gene (6 bases). The germline gives CDR1 GTSNPN, CDR2 SVGIG (reference sequence). The CDR3 runs to 13 residues. Trimming pared 3 bases from V and 3 bases from J, leaving 12 bases between. The DNA of the CDR3 is TGTGCCTGGAGACGGGACTCCTTCTACGAGCAGTACTTC. It codes for CAWRRDSFYEQYF.

This clone was seen a few times. The chain has TRBV7-9 and TRBJ1-1; maybe TRBD1 (5 bases). Germline CDR1 is SEHNR and CDR2 is FQNEAQ (reference sequence). The CDR3 is made up of 15 amino acids. V gave up 5 bases and J gave up 1 base, with 14 bases separating them. Here the CDR3 reads CASSPRGGRNTEAFF. The DNA of the CDR3 is TGTGCCAGCAGCCCCCGGGGGGGAAGGAACACTGAAGCTTTCTTT.

This chain's CDR3 is CASSPRPRGLHTGELFF. CDR3 coding DNA: TGTGCCAGCAGTCCCCGCCCCAGGGGACTGCACACCGGGGAGCTGTTTTTT. The chain employs TRBV28 and TRBJ2-2; D tentatively fits TRBD1 or TRBD2 (6 bases each). The germline CDR1 and CDR2 sequences are MDHEN and SYDVKM. The ends were cut back, 5 bases at V and 3 bases at J, with 19 bases in the middle. This CDR3 has 17 residues. The full variable domain, completed using reference TRBV28 and TRBJ2-2, is DVKVTQSSRYLVKRTGEKVFLECVQDMDHENMFWYRQDPGLGLRLIYFSYDVKMKEKGDIPEGYSVSREKKERFSLILESASTNQTSMYLCASSPRPRGLHTGELFFGEGSRLTVL.

V and J are TRBV5-1 and TRBJ1-2; D gene ambiguous. Germline V gene sequence: CDR1 SGHRS, CDR2 YFSETQ. The CDR3 loop spans 14 amino acids. V was pared by 0 bases and J by 6 bases, with 12 bases between. The CDR3 DNA reads as TGCGCCAGCAGCTTGGCGGGGTATCGGAATGGCTACACCTTC. It yields the protein CASSLAGYRNGYTF.

This clone was observed a handful of times. The rearrangement uses TRBV28 and TRBJ1-1, with D uncertain. The germline V and J ends were trimmed by 6 bases and 5 bases, with 13 bases remaining between them. Germline CDR1 is MDHEN and CDR2 is SYDVKM. The CDR3 is 13 residues long. CDR3 nucleotide sequence: TGTGCCAGCAGCCCACCAGGTCGGACTGAAGCTTTCTTT. This encodes CASSPPGRTEAFF.

V gene TRBV7-2 combines with J gene TRBJ2-2; perhaps D is TRBD1 or TRBD2 (5 bases each). Germline CDR1 reads SGHTA; CDR2 reads FQGNSA. Between the trimmed V and J ends, which lost 5 bases and 4 bases, there was a span of 11 bases. The CDR3 extends over 14 amino acids. This CDR3 reads CASSPGRGTGELFF. Here the CDR3 DNA reads TGTGCCAGCAGCCCGGGACGGGGCACCGGGGAGCTGTTTTTT.

This chain joins TRBV7-9 and TRBJ2-2, with TRBD1 matching over 9 bases. Germline V CDR1 and CDR2: SEHNR, FQNEAQ (reference sequence). The CDR3 totals 15 residues. The J segment lost 4 bases and the V segment lost 5 bases, leaving 5 bases of the junction unmatched. The DNA of the CDR3 is TGTGCCAGCAGCATAGGACAGGGGACCACCGGGGAGCTGTTTTTT. It specifies CASSIGQGTTGELFF.

This chain joins TRBV18 and TRBJ2-1; TRBD1 agrees at 7 bases. CDR1 is KGHSH and CDR2 is LQKENI in the germline V gene. The CDR3 totals 16 residues. Trimming cost V 1 base and J 4 bases; bases outside gene matches: 7. The DNA for the CDR3 is TGTGCCAGCTCACCACTCGCTGGGACAGAATACAATGAGCAGTTCTTC. It codes for CASSPLAGTEYNEQFF.

The gene calls are TRBV5-1 and TRBJ2-7; D is unresolved. The CDR3 has 12 residues. V lost 4 bases to trimming and J lost 5 bases, with 10 bases between them. Per germline, CDR1 SGHRS and CDR2 YFSETQ. The CDR3 DNA is TGCGCCAGCAGCCTGGAGCACCACGAGCAGTACTTC. Translating gives CASSLEHHEQYF. Using reference TRBV5-1 and TRBJ2-7 for the parts outside the CDR3, the full variable domain is KAGVTQTPRYLIKTRGQQVTLSCSPISGHRSVSWYQQTPGQGLQFLFEYFSETQRNKGNFPGRFSGRQFSNSRSEMNVSTLELGDSALYLCASSLEHHEQYFGPGTRLTVT.

This clone was counted once. The chain carries TRBV9 and TRBJ2-3, with 10 bases identical to TRBD2. The CDR3 spans 18 residues. The germline gives CDR1 SGDLS, CDR2 YYNGEE. J gave up 3 bases and V 0 bases, and 10 bases lay outside the gene matches. In nucleotides, the CDR3 is TGTGCCAGCAGCGTAGGCCCCAGCGGGGGGGGCCTTACAGATACGCAGTATTTT. Translated: CASSVGPSGGGLTDTQYF.

Comments on this clone: Relative to the germline gene, one junction end is altered; a read error may explain this. This sequence joins TRBV7-7 and TRBJ2-2; 7 positions agree with TRBD1. Germline lookup yields CDR1 SSHAT and CDR2 FNYEAQ (reference sequence). The CDR3 spans 16 residues. CDR3 protein: CASSLTQGANTGELFF. The CDR3 bases are TGTGCTAGCAGCTTAACTCAGGGGGCGAACACCGGGGAGCTGTTTTTT.

The chain uses TRBV30 and TRBJ1-1, with D uncertain. Germline loops: CDR1 GTSNPN, CDR2 SVGIG (reference sequence). The CDR3 is made up of 12 amino acids. The V end was cut by 2 bases, the J end by 7 bases, with 11 bases between. DNA for the CDR3: TGTGCCTGGAGTCCCCGACGTCTTGAAGCTTTCTTT. This codes for CAWSPRRLEAFF.